This T cell receptor (beta chain) originates from a study of blood T cell repertoires in COVID-19. For the study at large: In each case, the material was cDNA or gDNA derived from T cells, B-cell-depleted T cells, or PBMCs.

Recruited during active infection, patients (from Seattle) were subsequently followed longitudinally. The CDR3 runs 14 residues. V was clipped by 10 bases and J by 4 bases; unmatched bases: 12. CDR1 is MGHDK, CDR2 SYGVNS, per germline. Produced via immunoSEQ multiplex PCR; TCRdb's table is partial and in-frame only. The table shows some 220,000 clones, with approximately 85% occurring only once. Sequencing was carried out using peripheral blood. This clonotype originated in a woman aged 65 to 85 with COVID-19, enrolled during active disease. This sequence joins TRBV25-1 and TRBJ1-2; 7 bases are a match to TRBD1. DNA for the CDR3: TGTGCCATCAGGGGGGGGCGTGTTATCTATGGCTACACCTTC. Its protein is CAIRGGRVIYGYTF.